These 9 T cell receptor beta chains were all obtained from the same sample, sequenced in a study of T cells after yellow fever vaccination. TCRdb independently ran MiXCR on the 5' RACE reads; one entry per CDR3 protein. The repertoire holds tens of thousands of distinct CDR3 sequences, with 7.5% to 8% as singletons. The material sequenced was CD8+ T cells sorted from PBMCs, taken on the day of the yellow fever booster vaccination. The receptor source for this set is a man aged 25 to 45 who received the YFV17D yellow fever vaccine.

About this clonotype: Germline and junction disagree at one end, which may indicate a read error. The V gene is TRBV20-1, the J gene TRBJ2-7, with 13 bases fitting TRBD2. The germline V gene has CDR1 DFQATT and CDR2 SNEGSKA (reference sequence). CDR3 length: 19 amino acids. The CDR3 reads CCASNPGLAGNTATYEQYF. The CDR3 DNA reads TGCTGTGCTAGTAACCCGGGACTAGCGGGAAATACCGCAACCTACGAGCAGTACTTC.

The rearrangement joins TRBV4-3 to TRBJ2-6; D may correspond to TRBD1 or TRBD2 (5 bases each). Per germline, CDR1 LGHNA and CDR2 YSLEER. The germline V and J ends were trimmed by 8 bases and 0 bases, with 14 bases remaining between them. The CDR3 consists of 16 residues. This CDR3 reads CASSRDGDSGANVLTF. For the CDR3, the DNA is TGCGCCAGCTCCCGGGACGGAGACTCTGGGGCCAACGTCCTGACTTTC.

This chain joins TRBV9 and TRBJ1-3; 8 bases match TRBD1. The CDR3 is made up of 17 amino acids. Germline CDR1 and CDR2: SGDLS and YYNGEE. V dropped 5 bases and J dropped 4; count of bases not matched to a gene: 14. The CDR3 coding sequence is TGTGCCAGCAGTGATAGCGTCGACAGGGGATCAGGAAACACCATATATTTT. Translated, it gives CASSDSVDRGSGNTIYF.

This clonotype was picked up many times. V gene TRBV7-8 combines with J gene TRBJ2-3; the match to TRBD2 covers 12 bases. The V gene end was trimmed by 3 bases and the J gene end by 6 bases; junction bases not matched to a gene: 7. From germline, CDR1 is SGHVS and CDR2 FQNEAQ. The CDR3 has 16 amino acids. The CDR3 region is CASSFLAGGPGDTQYF. Written as DNA, the CDR3 is TGTGCCAGCAGCTTCCTAGCGGGAGGGCCTGGGGATACGCAGTATTTT.

This clonotype was counted between two and nine times. The rearrangement links TRBV20-1 to TRBJ2-7, with TRBD1 matching 9 bases. Germline V CDR1 and CDR2: DFQATT, SNEGSKA (reference sequence). The CDR3 consists of 14 residues. V was clipped by 0 bases and J by 5 bases; unmatched bases: 5. The CDR3 loop reads CSARDWTGVHEQYF. Here the CDR3 DNA reads TGCAGTGCTAGAGATTGGACAGGGGTACACGAGCAGTACTTC.

This clonotype was seen a handful of times. The genes are TRBV7-9 and TRBJ2-1, with D uncertain. CDR1 SEHNR and CDR2 FQNEAQ come from the germline V gene (reference sequence). The CDR3 consists of 13 residues. Trimming stripped 3 bases from V and 6 bases from J, with 9 bases between. The DNA for the CDR3 is TGTGCCAGCAGCTTTGGAGCCCCCAATGAGCAGTTCTTC. Residues: CASSFGAPNEQFF. Full variable domain (missing parts from reference TRBV7-9 and TRBJ2-1): DTGVSQNPRHKITKRGQNVTFRCDPISEHNRLYWYRQTLGQGPEFLTYFQNEAQLEKSRLLSDRFSAERPKGSFSTLEIQRTEQGDSAMYLCASSFGAPNEQFFGPGTRLTVL.

V and J are TRBV29-1 and TRBJ2-7; unclear D gene. Trimming removed 6 bases at V and 12 bases at J, with 9 bases between. CDR1 SQVTM and CDR2 ANQGSEA come from the germline V gene. This CDR3 region has 8 residues. CDR3 loop: CSVDPRYF. CDR3 nucleotide sequence: TGCAGCGTGGACCCTCGGTACTTC.

This clonotype has a count of ten or more. The rearrangement links TRBV7-2 to TRBJ2-1, with 11 bases that match TRBD2. From germline, CDR1 is SGHTA and CDR2 FQGNSA. V was clipped by 1 base and J by 5 bases; unmatched bases: 7. The CDR3 consists of 17 residues. CDR3 amino acids: CASSLGPTSGGHNEQFF. The DNA of the CDR3 is TGTGCCAGCAGCTTAGGCCCTACTAGCGGGGGCCACAATGAGCAGTTCTTC.

The sample holds many counts of this clonotype. The rearrangement uses TRBV7-3 and TRBJ2-5, with D possibly called TRBD1 or TRBD2 (6 bases each). Between the trimmed V and J ends, which lost 5 bases and 2 bases, there was a span of 15 bases. CDR1 SGHTA and CDR2 FQGTGA come from the germline V gene. CDR3 size: 15 residues. This CDR3 reads CASSLWGAEQETQYF. The CDR3 DNA sequence: TGTGCCAGCAGCCTCTGGGGGGCAGAACAAGAGACCCAGTACTTC.